This paragraph covers one T cell receptor beta chain sequence. Its antigen is not identified. This record comes from a study of shared clonotypes between healthy human individuals. Study-wide findings and caveats: Sampling was confined to blood; repertoires within tissues likely differ. The naive CD4 repertoires of a handful of donors were compared, and roughly 5.1% of clonotypes were shared. Estimated richness values were generally larger in naive subsets than in memory subsets.

The authors distributed each subset's genomic DNA evenly over several immunoSEQ plates. Repertoires were generated with immunoSEQ multiplex PCR, while TCRdb's copy carries only in-frame clones and drops some. The sample includes more than 900,000 clones, approximately 80% of them seen just once. Trimming took off 2 bases at V and 0 bases at J, with 9 bases between the two ends. The CDR3 covers 15 residues. The germline gives CDR1 SGHTS, CDR2 YDEGEE. The chain joins TRBV5-8 to TRBJ2-1, with no clear D. The sequencing sample was made of memory CD4+ T cells from PBMCs. Subset specified: CD45RA-negative fraction. The receptor's source is a man aged 18 to 29 in good health. Some clones in this sample may be carry-over from other donors' samples. The CDR3 DNA reads TGTGCCAGCAGCTTATTCGGGTACTCCTACAATGAGCAGTTCTTC. This encodes CASSLFGYSYNEQFF.